A single sample is the source of the 25 T cell receptor beta chains below, sequenced in a study of T cells after yellow fever vaccination (dated by TCRdb to 2018 to 2020). Library preparation used 5' RACE. The sequencer was an Illumina HiSeq 2500. The public reads were run again by TCRdb, first through fastp at Q25 and then through MiXCR, and only productive beta chains were kept. Every CDR3 protein is listed once, alongside the most common genes and DNA of its rows. This sample comprises 620,000 or so distinct CDR3 sequences, 12% of them detected only once. Of the sample, under 15% is held by the ten largest clones. Per the publication, the treatment or condition label means: live attenuated yellow fever vaccine strain. The sequences come from PBMCs, collected on the day of the yellow fever booster vaccination. The receptors derive from a man aged 30 to 39 who received the YFV17D yellow fever vaccine.

This clonotype was counted between two and nine times. The chain is built from TRBV7-8 and TRBJ2-7; TRBD1 is a possible D gene (5 bases). This CDR3 is built from 11 residues. Germline lookup yields CDR1 SGHVS and CDR2 FQNEAQ. Trimming took 7 bases from V and 7 from J, leaving 11 bases between them. The CDR3 region is CASTSTVEQYF. CDR3 in DNA: TGTGCCAGCACCTCGACAGTAGAGCAGTACTTC.

In this sample, this clonotype turned up many times. The genes are TRBV7-8 and TRBJ2-2; no firm D call. The length of the CDR3 is 13 residues. Germline values: CDR1 SGHVS, CDR2 FQNEAQ. V lost 6 bases, J lost 6 bases, and 11 bases lay in between. The CDR3 coding sequence is TGTGCCAGCAGGACGTCGGTTTCCGGGGAGCTGTTTTTT. It translates to CASRTSVSGELFF. The whole variable domain, filled in from reference TRBV7-8 and TRBJ2-2, reads GAGVSQSPRYKVAKRGQDVALRCDPISGHVSLFWYQQALGQGPEFLTYFQNEAQLDKSGLPSDRFFAERPEGSVSTLKIQRTQQEDSAVYLCASRTSVSGELFFGEGSRLTVL.

This sequence joins TRBV6-5 and TRBJ2-3, with D maybe TRBD1 (6 bases). CDR1 MNHEY and CDR2 SVGAGI come from the germline V gene. The CDR3 extends over 15 amino acids. V gave up 2 bases and J gave up 1 base, with 10 bases separating them. In nucleotides, the CDR3 is TGTGCCAGCAGTTACGGACAGACCCGCACAGATACGCAGTATTTT. Its translation is CASSYGQTRTDTQYF.

This clonotype has only a few counts. V and J are TRBV4-3 and TRBJ2-2, with 15 bases aligning to TRBD2. The V gene's germline CDR1 is LGHNA and CDR2 YSLEER. V shed 4 bases, J shed 6 bases, and the junction held 3 bases outside the gene matches. This CDR3 region has 16 residues. The CDR3: CASSRGTSGRSGELFF. The CDR3 DNA follows: TGCGCCAGCAGCCGAGGGACTAGCGGGAGGTCCGGGGAGCTGTTTTTT.

This clonotype was counted only a few times. The chain uses TRBV11-1 and TRBJ2-3, with TRBD2 identical over 11 bases. Unmatched junction bases numbered 19, after V lost 5 bases and J lost 3 bases. From germline, CDR1 is SGHAT and CDR2 FQDESV (reference sequence). There are 20 residues in the CDR3. The CDR3 loop reads CASSPKTGAELAGATDTQYF. The DNA for the CDR3 is TGTGCCAGCAGCCCGAAGACAGGGGCCGAACTAGCGGGAGCTACAGATACGCAGTATTTT. The variable domain in full, with the rest retrieved from reference TRBV11-1 and TRBJ2-3, is EAEVAQSPRYKITEKSQAVAFWCDPISGHATLYWYRQILGQGPELLVQFQDESVVDDSQLPKDRFSAERLKGVDSTLKIQPAELGDSAMYLCASSPKTGAELAGATDTQYFGPGTRLTVL.

This clonotype was seen a few times. The chain combines TRBV6-2 or TRBV6-3 with TRBJ2-7; 7 bases fit TRBD2. CDR1 is MNHEY, CDR2 SVGEGT, per germline. The CDR3 is made up of 17 amino acids. V shed 5 bases and J 2 bases; nucleotides not matched to a gene: 15. The CDR3 is CASSPRPSGGRTYEQYF. CDR3 sequence (DNA): TGTGCCAGCAGTCCACGCCCCTCTGGCGGGAGAACCTACGAGCAGTACTTC.

V gene TRBV5-1 combines with J gene TRBJ2-7; 7 bases agree with TRBD1. Germline values: CDR1 SGHRS, CDR2 YFSETQ. The J segment lost 2 bases and the V segment lost 5 bases, leaving 4 bases of the junction unmatched. The CDR3 is 13 amino acids. CDR3 protein: CASRWTGAYEQYF. The CDR3, as DNA: TGCGCCAGCAGATGGACAGGAGCCTACGAGCAGTACTTC.

The chain joins TRBV14 to TRBJ2-1, with a possible D match to TRBD1 (5 bases). The CDR3 has 15 residues. V lost 2 bases and J lost 0, with 8 bases in between. Germline CDR1 and CDR2: SGHDN and FVKESK. Here the CDR3 DNA reads TGTGCCAGCAGCCAAAGGGGTAGCTCCTACAATGAGCAGTTCTTC. It encodes CASSQRGSSYNEQFF.

The chain has TRBV7-6 and TRBJ2-1; no clear D. Looked up from germline, CDR1 is SGHVS and CDR2 is FNYEAQ. V lost 3 bases and J lost 0, with 15 bases in between. The CDR3 is 17 residues long. This CDR3 is CASSLVFTGGSYNEQFF. The CDR3 DNA is TGTGCCAGCAGCTTGGTCTTTACGGGCGGCTCCTACAATGAGCAGTTCTTC.

The chain couples TRBV20-1 to TRBJ1-2; D not certain. With 3 bases removed from V and 4 bases from J, the gap between germline ends came to 15 bases. The CDR3 is 14 amino acids. CDR1 DFQATT and CDR2 SNEGSKA come from the germline V gene (reference sequence). In DNA form, the CDR3 reads TGCAGTGCTAGGGAGGTCGTCAGTCGCTATGGCTACACCTTC. Amino acid sequence: CSAREVVSRYGYTF.

This clonotype was seen only a few times. The gene calls are TRBV20-1 and TRBJ2-3; D call uncertain. Germline CDR1 and CDR2: DFQATT and SNEGSKA (reference sequence). V was trimmed by 6 bases and J by 1 base, leaving 14 bases between them. There are 14 residues in the CDR3. The CDR3 DNA reads TGCAGTGCGGAGACTGAACAGCGCACAGATACGCAGTATTTT. Amino acids: CSAETEQRTDTQYF.

Notes on this clonotype: One end of the junction varies from germline; a read error may be responsible. CDR3 in amino acids: CASTPNPAYTESFF. CDR3 in DNA: TGTGCCAGCACCCCCAACCCGGCCTACACTGAATCTTTCTTT. V gene TRBV6-2 or TRBV6-3 combines with J gene TRBJ1-1; D call uncertain. The germline V gene has CDR1 MNHEY and CDR2 SVGEGT. This CDR3 contains 14 residues.

The sample holds a few counts of this clonotype. The chain joins TRBV20-1 to TRBJ2-4; TRBD1 aligns across 7 bases. The V and J ends lost 0 bases and 6 bases, in that order; junction bases with no gene match: 5. This CDR3 has 14 amino acids. The V gene's germline CDR1 is DFQATT and CDR2 SNEGSKA (reference sequence). For the CDR3, the DNA is TGCAGTGCTAGAGATATTAGGGACAGAAACATTCAGTACTTC. Amino acid sequence: CSARDIRDRNIQYF.

This clonotype was detected only a few times. V gene TRBV20-1 combines with J gene TRBJ1-1; D remains ambiguous. Trimming took 2 bases from V and 4 from J, leaving 11 bases between them. The CDR3 runs 13 residues. Germline-derived CDR1 and CDR2 are DFQATT and SNEGSKA (reference sequence). The CDR3 reads CSARWEKATEAFF. For the CDR3, the DNA is TGCAGTGCTAGATGGGAGAAGGCCACTGAAGCTTTCTTT.

This clonotype was counted only a few times. The J gene is TRBJ2-1, the V gene TRBV4-3, with TRBD2 identical over 7 bases. The V gene's germline CDR1 is LGHNA and CDR2 YSLEER. This CDR3 contains 16 residues. Trimming cost V 0 bases and J 4 bases; bases outside gene matches: 6. CDR3 protein: CASSQEAASGYNEQFF. In DNA form, the CDR3 reads TGCGCCAGCAGCCAAGAGGCGGCTAGCGGTTACAATGAGCAGTTCTTC.

The rearrangement uses TRBV19 and TRBJ2-3; TRBD2 agrees at 8 bases. The V gene end was trimmed by 4 bases and the J gene end by 2 bases; junction bases not matched to a gene: 11. Germline loops: CDR1 LNHDA, CDR2 SQIVND (reference sequence). This CDR3 is built from 17 residues. The CDR3 DNA is TGTGCCAGTAGTAGACCCCTGGAGCGGGAGATCACAGATACGCAGTATTTT. Encoded protein: CASSRPLEREITDTQYF.

This clonotype was seen more than once but under ten times. The chain carries TRBV12-3 or TRBV12-4 and TRBJ1-1, with D maybe TRBD1 (6 bases). The V and J ends lost 6 bases and 7 bases respectively, with 18 bases between them. There are 14 residues in the CDR3. CDR3 loop: CASSLYRTANEAFF. The CDR3 nucleotides are TGTGCCAGCAGCCTATACCGGACAGCGAATGAAGCTTTCTTT.

V and J are TRBV29-1 and TRBJ2-1; D is ambiguous. The germline gives CDR1 SQVTM, CDR2 ANQGSEA. This CDR3 contains 10 residues. V was clipped by 4 bases and J by 11 bases, with 9 bases between them. The CDR3 DNA sequence: TGCAGCGTTGGTCTCGTCCAGCAGTTCTTC. Its protein is CSVGLVQQFF.

This sequence joins TRBV29-1 and TRBJ1-4; D not resolved. V dropped 2 bases and J dropped 4 bases, with 8 bases sitting between them. The CDR3 loop spans 13 amino acids. Germline V gene sequence: CDR1 SQVTM, CDR2 ANQGSEA. CDR3 sequence: CSVENGYNEKLFF. CDR3 coding DNA: TGCAGCGTTGAAAACGGGTATAATGAAAAACTGTTTTTT.

This clonotype was observed a single time. The CDR3 sequence: CASSHEWALEAYF. CDR3 bases: TGTGCCAGCAGCCACGAGTGGGCACTGGAGGCGTATTTT. This chain links TRBV5-4 with TRBJ2-3; weak D call: TRBD2 (5 bases). CDR1 SGHNT and CDR2 YYREEE come from the germline V gene (reference sequence). CDR3 length equals 13 residues. The V end was cut by 4 bases, the J end by 14 bases, with 20 bases between.

This clonotype has just a few counts. This chain links TRBV20-1 with TRBJ1-6, with D possibly TRBD1 on 6 matching bases. The CDR3 loop spans 14 amino acids. The V end was cut by 5 bases, the J end by 0 bases, with 8 bases between. The germline V gene encodes CDR1 DFQATT and CDR2 SNEGSKA (reference sequence). As DNA, the CDR3 is TGCAGTGCTTCGGACAGCTCCTATAATTCACCCCTCCACTTT. Its translation is CSASDSSYNSPLHF.

The sample holds many counts of this clonotype. The chain uses TRBV5-1 and TRBJ2-7, with 8 bases aligning to TRBD1. With V trimmed by 2 bases and J by 2 bases, 6 bases remained unmatched. The CDR3 runs 15 residues. Per the germline V gene, CDR1 is SGHRS and CDR2 is YFSETQ. The CDR3 here is CASSFLGTGAYEQYF. The CDR3, as DNA: TGCGCCAGCAGCTTCCTGGGGACAGGAGCCTACGAGCAGTACTTC.

V usage is TRBV6-1 and J usage is TRBJ2-2; 7 bases line up with TRBD2. From germline, CDR1 is MNHNS and CDR2 SASEGT. V lost 4 bases and J lost 6; bases outside the gene matches: 8. The CDR3 has 15 amino acids. The CDR3 here is CASSVTGGLPGELFF. CDR3 DNA: TGTGCCAGCAGTGTAACGGGAGGACTACCCGGGGAGCTGTTTTTT.

This clonotype was observed a few times. The rearrangement joins TRBV20-1 to TRBJ2-2, with TRBD2 identical over 11 bases. The CDR3 covers 16 residues. V was clipped by 3 bases and J by 6 bases; unmatched bases: 9. The V gene's germline CDR1 is DFQATT and CDR2 SNEGSKA (reference sequence). The CDR3 DNA reads TGCAGTGCTAGCACTAGCGGGAGCAGGGTCCCCGGGGAGCTGTTTTTT. Translating it yields CSASTSGSRVPGELFF.

In its sample, this clonotype was seen a few times. The CDR3 here is CASSTMGGPTLTGANVLTF. The CDR3 DNA is TGTGCCAGCAGCACTATGGGGGGACCGACGCTAACTGGGGCCAACGTCCTGACTTTC. V is TRBV11-2 and J is TRBJ2-6; tentatively, D is TRBD2 (6 bases). The V end was cut by 5 bases, the J end by 2 bases, with 22 bases between. This CDR3 is 19 amino acids long. The germline CDR1 and CDR2 sequences are SGHAT and FQNNGV.